This T cell receptor (beta chain) is drawn from a study of identical twins. This clonotype was seen only a few times. No antigen is known for it. Study-wide results and caveats: Invariant cells of the MAIT and iNKT types might have partly distorted the zero-insertion analyses. Out-of-frame alpha sequences shared by twins were enriched for low generation probability.

TCRdb analysed the 5' RACE reads with MiXCR anew, one entry per CDR3 protein. The sample lists some 1,700,000 distinct CDR3 sequences; about 31% were seen once. The CDR3 sequence is 16 residues long. Per germline, CDR1 SGHDT and CDR2 YYEEEE. Trimming left V 1 base short and J 3 bases short, with 17 bases between. The source of this sequence is a newborn girl in good health. The chain combines TRBV5-6 with TRBJ2-7; unclear D gene. The material sequenced was cord blood. The CDR3 is CASSLSPTRGLYEQYF. The CDR3 DNA reads TGTGCCAGCAGCTTGAGTCCAACACGTGGGCTCTACGAGCAGTACTTC.